Sequencing of this T cell receptor beta chain was carried out in a study of shared clonotypes between healthy human individuals (dated by TCRdb to 2019 to 2021). Turning to the overall study: A few men and two women, aged 18 to 49 years, made up the cohort. For each donor, CD4 naive and CD4 memory were each given three plates, CD8 naive was given two plates, and CD8 memory was given one plate. The study deeply sequenced blood TCR repertoires of about 5 healthy adults to estimate repertoire size and the extent of clonotype sharing between individuals. Different laboratories and diverse techniques were used to prepare libraries and sequence TCR repertoires, to increase sequencing depth and limit assay-specific biases. Leukapheresis yielded between about 0.85 and 9 billion PBMCs per donor. General conclusions and limits of the study: Across four donors, 5% to 6% of naive CD4, more than 3% of naive CD8, 2.3% of memory CD4, and approximately 0.4% of memory CD8 clonotypes were shared. Only blood was sampled, and tissue TCR repertoires likely differ from those in blood. Pairwise subsampling led to the expectation that sequencing depth would affect the degree of clonotype sharing among donors. Estimated clonotype richness was generally larger for naive than for memory subsets. Because the study included a small number of donors, the genetic and exposure-history diversity represented was limited. Even with the large sequencing depth, rarefaction of the sorted-subset datasets indicated that sequencing was incomplete. Clonotypes shared by all four sorted-subset donors showed higher generation probabilities than non-shared clonotypes.

Using the deep immunoSEQ assay, multiplex PCR amplified TCR CDR3 regions from genomic DNA. For each cell subset, the extracted genomic DNA was distributed evenly across all wells of several immunoSEQ 96-well plates, and each plate served as one replicate. Each replicate PCR for sorted subsets received 150 to 250 ng genomic DNA, equal to about 29,000 T cell genomes. The purified libraries were quantified using a Qubit 3.0 fluorometer, sized with a Bioanalyzer 2100, and then quantified again using the KAPA Library Quantification kit. A separate single-read 150-cycle Illumina NextSeq 550 flow cell was used to sequence each immunoSEQ 96-well plate. Per the authors' processing: Because only junctional sequences without quality scores were contained in the immunoSEQ output, filtering matching that applied to full-length reads could not be performed. To assign V/J genes and CDR3, sequences were annotated against IMGT germline references using PyIR, a Python wrapper for IgBLAST v1.9. Reads were removed for weak V/J assignments (E-value above 1e-6), missing CDR3, stop codons, out-of-frame junctions, or ambiguous translated residues. A V3J clonotype was defined by an identical inferred V gene, J gene, and CDR3 amino acid sequence. Percentage overlap between repertoires was calculated by dividing the number of shared unique clonotypes by the size of the smaller repertoire. Three approaches were used to assess repertoire richness: RTK rarefaction, the Chao1 estimator, and Recon v2.1 estimates of unobserved clonotypes. OLGA was used to compute generation probabilities for all TCRbeta clonotypes that the gDNA method yielded from a handful of donors. TCRdb provides this immuneACCESS table in a form limited to in-frame rearrangements. Some clones are lacking; in checked studies, under half of them reflect an unresolved V gene, and why the rest are absent is not known. The V and J calls and clone size are taken from that table; D and trimming were inferred from the DNA. This sample lists roughly 2 million clones; under 97% were detected once. The ten largest account for around 0.13% of the sample.

Donors were healthy HIV-negative adults with no recently reported acute infections or vaccinations. Every donor was a Caucasian adult living in Nashville, Tennessee, USA. CD4+ T cells were enriched by magnetic negative selection, after which naive cells were positively selected on CD45RA and the negative fraction was taken as the memory subset. Blood was collected by leukapheresis, and PBMCs were isolated by Ficoll-Histopaque density gradient centrifugation and then cryopreserved in liquid nitrogen vapor phase. Purity and quantity of every magnetically sorted T cell population were checked by analytical flow cytometry. Genomic DNA was isolated from every sorted fraction and measured by UV absorbance on a Nanodrop 2000c. V loses 1 base of germline sequence and J loses 0 bases, and the interval between the two ends is 6 bases. From cysteine to phenylalanine, the CDR3 is 14 amino acids long. The CDR3 DNA has 42 bases and is translated from base 1. The germline V gene (reference sequence) gives CDR1 as SEHNR and CDR2 as FQNEAQ.

Only a few counts were recorded for this clone. Its antigen is unknown. Qualities for individual bases were not recorded, and no much larger clone is one base off. The sequence was obtained from a man aged 18 to 30 in good health. This sequence uses TRBV7-9 and TRBJ1-2; TRBD1 is a weak D gene call, 5 bases matching. Sequenced: naive CD4+ T cells sorted from blood. Interpreted using the paper, the cell subset or site label stands for: CD45RA+ positively selected. The CDR3 corresponds to CASSLVGANYGYTF. The DNA reads TGTGCCAGCAGCTTAGTAGGGGCTAACTATGGCTACACCTTC.